This TCR beta chain comes out of a study of immune heterogeneity within non-small cell lung tumors. Trimming cost V 4 bases and J 3 bases; bases outside gene matches: 13. The CDR3 is made up of 17 amino acids. Per the germline V gene, CDR1 is SGHDN and CDR2 is FVKESK. A first 10-cycle multiplex round used 32 V-gene and 13 J-gene primers on TCR beta CDR3. TCRdb reanalysed the multiplex PCR reads using MiXCR and keeps one entry per CDR3 protein. The sample has some 19,000 distinct CDR3 sequences; roughly 30% are singletons. Template material for each sample was 500 to 600 ng of bulk tumor genomic DNA. Several spatially distant biopsies were obtained per primary tumor intraoperatively. The study cohort was described as untreated, and its members had newly diagnosed non-small cell lung cancer. They went on to have curative surgery.

The V gene is TRBV14, the J gene TRBJ2-3, with TRBD2 identical over 7 bases. The sample consisted of lung tumor tissue. The source of this sequence is a man in his forties with non-small cell lung cancer. The CDR3 here is CASSLQRLGRGTDTQYF. CDR3 nucleotide sequence: TGTGCCAGCAGCCTACAGCGGTTGGGGAGGGGAACAGATACGCAGTATTTT.